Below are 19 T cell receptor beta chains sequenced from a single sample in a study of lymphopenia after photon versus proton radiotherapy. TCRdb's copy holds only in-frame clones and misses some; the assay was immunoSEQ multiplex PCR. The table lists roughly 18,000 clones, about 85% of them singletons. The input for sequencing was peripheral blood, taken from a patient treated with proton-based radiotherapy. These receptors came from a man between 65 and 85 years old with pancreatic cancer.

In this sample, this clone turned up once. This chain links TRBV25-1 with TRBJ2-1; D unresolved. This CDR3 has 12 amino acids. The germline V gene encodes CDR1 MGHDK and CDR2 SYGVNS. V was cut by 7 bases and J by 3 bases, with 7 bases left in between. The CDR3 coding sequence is TGTGCCAGCAAGAACAGCTACAATGAGCAGTTCTTC. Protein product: CASKNSYNEQFF.

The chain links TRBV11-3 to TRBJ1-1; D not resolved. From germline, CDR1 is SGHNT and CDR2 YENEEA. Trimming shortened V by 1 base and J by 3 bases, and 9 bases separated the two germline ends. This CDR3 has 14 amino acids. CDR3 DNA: TGTGCCAGCAGCTTAGCGCGCCAGTACACTGAAGCTTTCTTT. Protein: CASSLARQYTEAFF.

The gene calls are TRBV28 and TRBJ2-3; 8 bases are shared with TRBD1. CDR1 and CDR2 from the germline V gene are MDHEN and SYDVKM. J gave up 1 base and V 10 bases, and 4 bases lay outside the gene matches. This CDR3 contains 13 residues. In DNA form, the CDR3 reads TGTGCCACCACAGGGGGAGGCACAGATACGCAGTATTTT. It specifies CATTGGGTDTQYF.

The chain's CDR3 is CASSSRGQPEETQYF. The CDR3 DNA follows: TGTGCCAGCAGCTCCCGTGGACAGCCAGAAGAGACCCAGTACTTC. V usage is TRBV9 and J usage is TRBJ2-5; D might be TRBD1 (6 bases). From germline, CDR1 is SGDLS and CDR2 YYNGEE. The V end was cut by 4 bases, the J end by 3 bases, with 16 bases between. The CDR3 sequence is 15 residues long.

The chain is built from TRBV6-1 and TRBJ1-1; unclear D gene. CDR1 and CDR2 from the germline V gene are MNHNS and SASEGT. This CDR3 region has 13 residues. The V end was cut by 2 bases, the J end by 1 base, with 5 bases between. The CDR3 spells CASSEYRNTEAFF. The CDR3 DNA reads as TGTGCCAGCAGTGAATACAGGAACACTGAAGCTTTCTTT.

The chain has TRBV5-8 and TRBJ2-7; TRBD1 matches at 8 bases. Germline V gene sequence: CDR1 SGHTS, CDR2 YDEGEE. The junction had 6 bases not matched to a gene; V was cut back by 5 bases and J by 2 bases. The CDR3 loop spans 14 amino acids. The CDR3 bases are TGTGCCAGCAGTCAGGGGGCCGCGACCTACGAGCAGTACTTC. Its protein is CASSQGAATYEQYF.

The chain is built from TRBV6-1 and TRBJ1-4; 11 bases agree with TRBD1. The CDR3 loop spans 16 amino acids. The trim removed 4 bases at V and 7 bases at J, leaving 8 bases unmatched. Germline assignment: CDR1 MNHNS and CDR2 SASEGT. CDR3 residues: CASSGGQGDRGEKLFF. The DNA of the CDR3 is TGTGCCAGCAGTGGGGGACAGGGGGATCGAGGTGAAAAACTGTTTTTT.

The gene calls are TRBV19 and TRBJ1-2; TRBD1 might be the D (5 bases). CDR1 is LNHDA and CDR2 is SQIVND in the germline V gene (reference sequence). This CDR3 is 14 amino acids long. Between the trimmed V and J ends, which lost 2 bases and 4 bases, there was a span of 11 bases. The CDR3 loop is CASSIQGGGYGYTF. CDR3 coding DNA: TGTGCCAGTAGTATACAGGGTGGAGGCTATGGCTACACCTTC.

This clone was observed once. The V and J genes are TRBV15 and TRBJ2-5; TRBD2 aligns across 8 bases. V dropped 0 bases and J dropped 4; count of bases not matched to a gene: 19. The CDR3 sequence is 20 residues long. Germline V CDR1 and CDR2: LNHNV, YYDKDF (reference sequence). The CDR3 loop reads CATSRDRRRGARSRPETQYF. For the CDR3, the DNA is TGTGCCACCAGCAGAGATCGGCGGCGGGGGGCCCGATCTCGTCCAGAGACCCAGTACTTC.

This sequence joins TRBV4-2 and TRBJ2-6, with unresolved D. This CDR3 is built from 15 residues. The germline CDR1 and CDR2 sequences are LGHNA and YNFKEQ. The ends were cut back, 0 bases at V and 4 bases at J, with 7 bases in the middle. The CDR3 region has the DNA TGTGCCAGCAGCCAAGAAGGGTCCGGGGCCAACGTCCTGACTTTC. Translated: CASSQEGSGANVLTF.

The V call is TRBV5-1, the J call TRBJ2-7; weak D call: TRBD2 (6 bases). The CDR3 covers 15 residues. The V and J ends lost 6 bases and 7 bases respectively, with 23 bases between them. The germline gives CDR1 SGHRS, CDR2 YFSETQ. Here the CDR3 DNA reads TGCGCCAGCACCCACGGAGGGTCTTACAGAGGGGAGCAGTACTTC. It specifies CASTHGGSYRGEQYF. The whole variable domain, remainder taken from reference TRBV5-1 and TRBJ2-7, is KAGVTQTPRYLIKTRGQQVTLSCSPISGHRSVSWYQQTPGQGLQFLFEYFSETQRNKGNFPGRFSGRQFSNSRSEMNVSTLELGDSALYLCASTHGGSYRGEQYFGPGTRLTVT.

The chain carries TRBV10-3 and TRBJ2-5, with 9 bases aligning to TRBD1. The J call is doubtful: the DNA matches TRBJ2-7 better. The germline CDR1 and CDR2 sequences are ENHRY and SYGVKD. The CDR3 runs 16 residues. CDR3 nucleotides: TGTGCCATCAGTAATCCGGGACAGGGAACGGCCTACGAGCAGTACTTC. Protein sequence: CAISNPGQGTAYEQYF.

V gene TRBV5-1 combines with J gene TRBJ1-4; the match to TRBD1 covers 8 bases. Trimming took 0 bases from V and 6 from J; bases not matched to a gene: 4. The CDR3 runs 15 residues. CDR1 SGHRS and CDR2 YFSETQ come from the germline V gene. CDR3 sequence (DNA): TGCGCCAGCAGCTTGGATGGACAGGGATATGAAAAACTGTTTTTT. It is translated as CASSLDGQGYEKLFF. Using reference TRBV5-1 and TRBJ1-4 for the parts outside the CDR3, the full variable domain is KAGVTQTPRYLIKTRGQQVTLSCSPISGHRSVSWYQQTPGQGLQFLFEYFSETQRNKGNFPGRFSGRQFSNSRSEMNVSTLELGDSALYLCASSLDGQGYEKLFFGSGTQLSVL.

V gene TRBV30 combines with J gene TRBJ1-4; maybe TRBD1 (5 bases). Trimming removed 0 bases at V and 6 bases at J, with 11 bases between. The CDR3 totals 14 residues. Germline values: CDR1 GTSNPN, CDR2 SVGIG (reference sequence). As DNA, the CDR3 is TGTGCCTGGAGTGTAGTCGGGGCCTATGAAAAACTGTTTTTT. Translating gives CAWSVVGAYEKLFF.

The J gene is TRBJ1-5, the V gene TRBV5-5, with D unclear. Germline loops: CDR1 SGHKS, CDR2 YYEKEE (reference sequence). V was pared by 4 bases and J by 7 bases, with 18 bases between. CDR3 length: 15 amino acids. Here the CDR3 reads CASSLGSEEGQPQHF. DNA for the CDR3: TGTGCCAGCAGCCTGGGTTCGGAGGAGGGACAGCCCCAGCATTTT. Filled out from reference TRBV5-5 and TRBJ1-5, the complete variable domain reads DAGVTQSPTHLIKTRGQQVTLRCSPISGHKSVSWYQQVLGQGPQFIFQYYEKEERGRGNFPDRFSARQFPNYSSELNVNALLLGDSALYLCASSLGSEEGQPQHFGDGTRLSIL.

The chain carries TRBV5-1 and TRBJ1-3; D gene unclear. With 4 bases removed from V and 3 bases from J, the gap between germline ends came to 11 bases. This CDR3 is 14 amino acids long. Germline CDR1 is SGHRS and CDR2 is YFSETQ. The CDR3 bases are TGCGCCAGCAGCCTAGGGTCTCATGGAAACACCATATATTTT. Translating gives CASSLGSHGNTIYF.

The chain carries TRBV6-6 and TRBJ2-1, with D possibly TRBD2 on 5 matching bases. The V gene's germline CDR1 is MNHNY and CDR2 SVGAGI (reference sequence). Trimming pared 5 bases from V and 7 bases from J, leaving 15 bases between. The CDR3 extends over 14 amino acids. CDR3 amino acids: CASSQDGPGNEQFF. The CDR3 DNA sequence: TGTGCCAGCAGTCAGGACGGCCCGGGGAATGAGCAGTTCTTC.

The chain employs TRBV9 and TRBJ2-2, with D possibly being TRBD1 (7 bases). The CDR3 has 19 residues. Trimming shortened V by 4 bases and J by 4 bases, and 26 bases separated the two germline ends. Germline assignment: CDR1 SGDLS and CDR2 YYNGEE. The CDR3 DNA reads TGTGCCAGCAGCCCCCGTCGGTCCTCGGAGGGGGCGGGCACCGGGGAGCTGTTTTTT. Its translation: CASSPRRSSEGAGTGELFF.

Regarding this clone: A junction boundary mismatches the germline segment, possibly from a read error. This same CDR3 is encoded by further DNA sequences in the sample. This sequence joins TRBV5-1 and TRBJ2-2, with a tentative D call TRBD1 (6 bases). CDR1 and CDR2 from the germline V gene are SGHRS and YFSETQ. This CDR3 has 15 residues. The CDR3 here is CASSLLQGSAGELFF. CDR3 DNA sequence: TGCGCCAGTAGCTTACTACAGGGAAGTGCCGGGGAGCTGTTTTTT.